This T cell receptor (beta chain) was identified in a study of cytomegalovirus exposure and HLA in healthy donors. General observations from the study: Under in vitro conditions, three CMV-associated chains were confirmed as specific for CMV antigens. In the roughly 120 validation repertoires, a later analysis found that first-cohort TCR clusters tended to co-occur.

Assay used: immunoSEQ multiplex PCR; TCRdb lists only in-frame clones, some missing. The data show 260,000 or so clones, roughly 90% seen once. Per the germline V gene, CDR1 is MNHEY and CDR2 is SMNVEV (reference sequence). The CDR3 spans 13 residues. V was clipped by 8 bases and J by 2 bases; unmatched bases: 6. Notes on this clone: Its antigen is as yet unknown.

This TCR derives from a young woman in good health and CMV-seronegative. The sample comprised PBMCs. The chain joins TRBV27 to TRBJ2-7; 7 bases agree with TRBD2. As DNA, the CDR3 is TGTGCCAGCGGCCGGGACTACGCCTACGAGCAGTACTTC. Protein: CASGRDYAYEQYF.